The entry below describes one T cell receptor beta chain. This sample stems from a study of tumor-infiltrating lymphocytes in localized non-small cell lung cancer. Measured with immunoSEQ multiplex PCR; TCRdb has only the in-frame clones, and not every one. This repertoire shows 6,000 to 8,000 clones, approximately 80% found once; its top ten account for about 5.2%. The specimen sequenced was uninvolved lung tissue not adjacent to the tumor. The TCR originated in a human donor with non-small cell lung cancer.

The CDR3 DNA reads as TGCAGCGTGGGGACAGGGGAGGGCTATGGCTACACCTTC. This translates into CSVGTGEGYGYTF. V gene TRBV29-1 combines with J gene TRBJ1-2; 10 nucleotides align to TRBD1. The germline gives CDR1 SQVTM, CDR2 ANQGSEA. The CDR3 contains 13 residues. Trimming removed 6 bases from V and 4 bases from J; junction bases left unmatched: 5.